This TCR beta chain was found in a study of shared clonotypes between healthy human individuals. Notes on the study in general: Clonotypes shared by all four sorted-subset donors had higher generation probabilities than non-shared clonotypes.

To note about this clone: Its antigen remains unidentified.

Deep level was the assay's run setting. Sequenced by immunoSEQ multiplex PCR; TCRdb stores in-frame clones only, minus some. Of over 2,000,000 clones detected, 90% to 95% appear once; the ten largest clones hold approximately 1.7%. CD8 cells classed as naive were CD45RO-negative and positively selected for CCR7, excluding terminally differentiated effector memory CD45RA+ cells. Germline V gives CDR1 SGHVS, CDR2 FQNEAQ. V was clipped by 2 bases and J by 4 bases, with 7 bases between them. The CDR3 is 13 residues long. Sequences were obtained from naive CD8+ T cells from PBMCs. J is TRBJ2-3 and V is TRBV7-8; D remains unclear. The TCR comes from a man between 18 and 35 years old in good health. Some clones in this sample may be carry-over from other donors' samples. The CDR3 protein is CASSLFRADTQYF. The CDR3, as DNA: TGTGCCAGCAGCTTATTTAGGGCAGATACGCAGTATTTT.